The T cell receptor beta chain under discussion was sequenced for a study of Ad26.COV2.S vaccination and SARS-CoV-2 variants. Treatment described: some 19 received Ad26.COV2.S at low or high dose, single or two shots; 5 received placebo; per-sample allocation not given. Collection of the samples took place on day 63 after the first injection of vaccine or placebo. TCRdb's table, derived via immunoSEQ multiplex PCR, lists solely in-frame clones and lacks some. The data hold 200,000 to 250,000 clones, with roughly 90% observed a single time. The specimen comprised peripheral blood, sampled in a trial of Ad26.COV2.S vaccine versus placebo. This sequence originates from a person aged 18-60 years who received the Ad26.COV2.S COVID-19 vaccine or a placebo.

The CDR3 nucleotides read TGCGCCAGCAGCCTAGCGACAGGGGTGGTTCCCAAAAACATTCAGTACTTC. The encoded protein is CASSLATGVVPKNIQYF. V is TRBV5-1 and J is TRBJ2-4, with 8 bases matching TRBD1. CDR1 and CDR2 from the germline V gene are SGHRS and YFSETQ. The CDR3 length is 17 residues. The ends lost 4 bases at V and 2 bases at J; junction bases unmatched: 11.